The 20 T cell receptor beta chains in this list originate from one sample, sequenced in a study of shared clonotypes between healthy human individuals. Clones were sequenced by immunoSEQ multiplex PCR, and TCRdb holds only the in-frame ones, with some missing. Here the sample spans approximately 110,000 clones, 67% being singletons. The specimen sequenced was memory CD8+ T cells sorted from blood. Subset here: CD45RO+ cells pooled with CCR7-negative TemRA cells. These receptors were collected from a woman in her twenties or thirties in good health.

The rearrangement joins TRBV28 to TRBJ1-1; no firm D call. Trimming pared 6 bases from V and 1 base from J, leaving 3 bases between. Germline values: CDR1 MDHEN, CDR2 SYDVKM. The CDR3 consists of 11 residues. This CDR3 is CASRGNTEAFF. CDR3 DNA sequence: TGTGCCAGCAGGGGGAACACTGAAGCTTTCTTT.

The chain employs TRBV27 and TRBJ1-1; TRBD1 matches at 7 bases. This CDR3 spans 16 amino acids. V lost 4 bases, J lost 1 base, and 9 bases stayed unmatched. Germline loops: CDR1 MNHEY, CDR2 SMNVEV (reference sequence). CDR3 sequence (DNA): TGTGCCAGCAGTTCACGACAGGGTTGGGGGAACACTGAAGCTTTCTTT. As protein: CASSSRQGWGNTEAFF.

The chain has TRBV5-6 and TRBJ2-2; a possible D gene is TRBD2 (5 bases). There are 15 residues in the CDR3. Germline V gene sequence: CDR1 SGHDT, CDR2 YYEEEE. The ends were cut back, 1 base at V and 3 bases at J, with 10 bases in the middle. CDR3 loop: CASSLSWEYTGELFF. CDR3 DNA: TGTGCCAGCAGCTTGTCGTGGGAGTACACCGGGGAGCTGTTTTTT.

The gene calls are TRBV2 and TRBJ2-7, with no clear D. V lost 6 bases and J lost 4, with 16 bases in between. The CDR3 spans 14 residues. The germline V gene has CDR1 SNHLY and CDR2 FYNNEI. The CDR3 nucleotides read TGTGCCAGCAGCCCAGGCCAGACCTCTTACGAGCAGTACTTC. As protein: CASSPGQTSYEQYF.

This clone was counted a single time. The chain recombines TRBV14 with TRBJ1-1; D gene ambiguous. Trimming shortened V by 3 bases and J by 5 bases, and 10 bases separated the two germline ends. The CDR3 totals 13 residues. CDR1 and CDR2 (germline): SGHDN, FVKESK. The CDR3 DNA follows: TGTGCCAGCAGCCATTGGGGTGTGACTGAAGCTTTCTTT. This gives the protein CASSHWGVTEAFF.

The chain employs TRBV2 and TRBJ2-5; 10 nucleotides align to TRBD1. The J call may be faulty, since TRBJ2-7 better matches the DNA end. Germline V CDR1 and CDR2: SNHLY, FYNNEI. The CDR3 is 16 amino acids. The CDR3 spells CASSDLGQGVSYEQYF. Written as DNA, the CDR3 is TGTGCCAGCAGTGACCTTGGACAGGGGGTCTCCTACGAGCAGTACTTC.

This chain joins TRBV2 and TRBJ2-7; 7 bases map to TRBD1. From germline, CDR1 is SNHLY and CDR2 FYNNEI. The CDR3 runs 14 residues. V gave up 10 bases and J gave up 5 bases; unmatched junction bases: 14. This chain's CDR3 is CANTPGTVDHEQYF. CDR3 sequence (DNA): TGTGCCAACACCCCCGGGACAGTAGACCACGAGCAGTACTTC. Full variable domain (remainder filled in from reference TRBV2 and TRBJ2-7): EPEVTQTPSHQVTQMGQEVILRCVPISNHLYFYWYRQILGQKVEFLVSFYNNEISEKSEIFDDQFSVERPDGSNFTLKIRSTKLEDSAMYFCANTPGTVDHEQYFGPGTRLTVT.

This clone appeared many times. This rearrangement joins TRBV6-4 to TRBJ1-2, with D possibly matching TRBD1 (5 bases). Trimming took off 2 bases at V and 2 bases at J, with 9 bases between the two ends. CDR3 size: 14 residues. Germline V gene data show CDR1 as MRHNA and CDR2 as SNTAGT. The CDR3 spells CASSDGRENYGYTF. The CDR3 nucleotides read TGTGCCAGCAGTGACGGCAGGGAAAACTATGGCTACACCTTC.

This sequence joins TRBV19 and TRBJ1-1, with 10 nucleotides matching TRBD1. Germline V gene lookup returns CDR1 LNHDA and CDR2 SQIVND (reference sequence). V shed 5 bases and J 4 bases; nucleotides not matched to a gene: 10. The CDR3 has 16 residues. The CDR3 DNA follows: TGTGCCAGTAGTCCCCGGACAGGGGGGTTGCCCACTGAAGCTTTCTTT. Protein product: CASSPRTGGLPTEAFF.

This clone was observed a few times. The chain couples TRBV11-2 to TRBJ2-7; the D gene is possibly TRBD2 (6 bases). The germline V and J ends were trimmed by 8 bases and 7 bases, with 21 bases remaining between them. Germline CDR1 is SGHAT and CDR2 is FQNNGV. CDR3 size: 14 residues. CDR3 sequence: CASCLQTSQVEQYF. Written as DNA, the CDR3 is TGTGCCAGCTGCCTGCAGACTAGTCAAGTGGAGCAGTACTTC. Drawing the rest from reference TRBV11-2 and TRBJ2-7, the complete variable domain is EAGVAQSPRYKIIEKRQSVAFWCNPISGHATLYWYQQILGQGPKLLIQFQNNGVVDDSQLPKDRFSAERLKGVDSTLKIQPAKLEDSAVYLCASCLQTSQVEQYFGPGTRLTVT.

V gene TRBV9 combines with J gene TRBJ1-2; no reliable D call. V lost 0 bases and J lost 5, with 8 bases in between. The CDR3 length is 13 residues. CDR1 is SGDLS, CDR2 YYNGEE, per germline. The CDR3 region has the DNA TGTGCCAGCAGCGTAGACGGAACTTATGGCTACACCTTC. Translated, it gives CASSVDGTYGYTF.

This clone was counted a single time. The chain joins TRBV4-1 to TRBJ2-1, with a possible D match to TRBD2 (6 bases). CDR3 length equals 16 residues. The V end was cut by 2 bases, the J end by 5 bases, with 16 bases between. The germline CDR1 and CDR2 sequences are MGHRA and YSYEKL. Here the CDR3 reads CASSQLAAIGNNEQFF. The CDR3 DNA reads TGCGCCAGCAGCCAATTAGCGGCAATTGGGAACAATGAGCAGTTCTTC.

J is TRBJ1-5 and V is TRBV19, with TRBD1 matching over 11 bases. V was clipped by 3 bases and J by 7 bases; unmatched bases: 5. CDR1 is LNHDA, CDR2 SQIVND, per germline (reference sequence). This CDR3 has 15 amino acids. Written as DNA, the CDR3 is TGTGCCAGTAGTATTTCAGGACAGGGGGCACAGCCCCAGCATTTT. It codes for CASSISGQGAQPQHF.

The sample holds a few counts of this clone. V usage is TRBV28 and J usage is TRBJ2-2; 7 positions match TRBD2. CDR3 length equals 15 residues. Per the germline V gene, CDR1 is MDHEN and CDR2 is SYDVKM. Unmatched junction bases numbered 6, after V lost 3 bases and J lost 5 bases. The chain's CDR3 is CASSFGGRETGELFF. The DNA for the CDR3 is TGTGCCAGCAGTTTCGGGGGGAGGGAAACCGGGGAGCTGTTTTTT. The whole variable domain, filled in from reference TRBV28 and TRBJ2-2, reads DVKVTQSSRYLVKRTGEKVFLECVQDMDHENMFWYRQDPGLGLRLIYFSYDVKMKEKGDIPEGYSVSREKKERFSLILESASTNQTSMYLCASSFGGRETGELFFGEGSRLTVL.

This chain connects TRBV4-1 to TRBJ1-3, with D unclear. The CDR3 consists of 17 residues. Trimming took 1 base from V and 2 from J, leaving 15 bases between them. CDR1 and CDR2 (germline): MGHRA, YSYEKL. The CDR3 DNA follows: TGCGCCAGCAGCCAAGTCTTTGACAATAACCCTGGAAACACCATATATTTT. This codes for CASSQVFDNNPGNTIYF.

This clone was picked up many times. The chain employs TRBV6-4 and TRBJ2-1; TRBD2 agrees at 10 bases. The V gene end was trimmed by 3 bases and the J gene end by 8 bases; junction bases not matched to a gene: 7. Per the germline V gene, CDR1 is MRHNA and CDR2 is SNTAGT. The CDR3 length is 15 residues. The CDR3, as DNA: TGTGCCAGCAGTGATGGTCTAGCGGGAGCCCATGAGCAGTTCTTC. This encodes CASSDGLAGAHEQFF.

The chain carries TRBV4-2 and TRBJ2-3; TRBD2 aligns across 12 bases. Germline values: CDR1 LGHNA, CDR2 YNFKEQ. V was clipped by 6 bases and J by 5 bases; unmatched bases: 6. The CDR3 is made up of 15 amino acids. Here the CDR3 DNA reads TGTGCCAGCAGACCTCTAGCGGGAGGGGAAGATACGCAGTATTTT. This sequence encodes CASRPLAGGEDTQYF.

This rearrangement joins TRBV7-6 to TRBJ2-2; D gene ambiguous. CDR1 and CDR2 (germline): SGHVS, FNYEAQ. The CDR3 extends over 12 amino acids. V gave up 2 bases and J gave up 6 bases, with 4 bases separating them. For the CDR3, the DNA is TGTGCCAGCAGCTTACTCCCCGGGGAGCTGTTTTTT. Its protein product is CASSLLPGELFF.

The chain combines TRBV5-6 with TRBJ2-7; D ambiguous. The CDR3 extends over 11 amino acids. Between the trimmed V and J ends, which lost 3 bases and 3 bases, there was a span of 4 bases. Germline V lookup: CDR1 SGHDT, CDR2 YYEEEE. The CDR3 loop reads CASSSFYEQYF. CDR3 nucleotide sequence: TGTGCCAGCAGCTCGTTCTACGAGCAGTACTTC. The full variable domain, rest sourced from reference TRBV5-6 and TRBJ2-7, is DAGVTQSPTHLIKTRGQQVTLRCSPKSGHDTVSWYQQALGQGPQFIFQYYEEEERQRGNFPDRFSGHQFPNYSSELNVNALLLGDSALYLCASSSFYEQYFGPGTRLTVT.

This chain connects TRBV11-2 to TRBJ2-2; 7 bases agree with TRBD2. Germline CDR1 SGHAT, CDR2 FQNNGV. Trimming took 0 bases from V and 6 from J; bases not matched to a gene: 1. CDR3 length: 14 amino acids. CDR3 nucleotides: TGTGCCAGCAGCTTAGAAAGCGGGGCCGGGGAGCTGTTTTTT. Protein: CASSLESGAGELFF. Complete variable domain (other parts from reference TRBV11-2 and TRBJ2-2): EAGVAQSPRYKIIEKRQSVAFWCNPISGHATLYWYQQILGQGPKLLIQFQNNGVVDDSQLPKDRFSAERLKGVDSTLKIQPAKLEDSAVYLCASSLESGAGELFFGEGSRLTVL.